Listed here are 8 T cell receptor beta chains from one sample, sequenced in a study of cytomegalovirus exposure and HLA in healthy donors. The primer mix had 60 Vbeta and 13 Jbeta primers. Some clones are missing from TCRdb's copy, which holds only in-frame ones; the method was immunoSEQ multiplex PCR. The data contain some 130,000 clones, roughly 78% of them seen just once; the ten biggest clones take up approximately 4%. Specimen: PBMCs. These receptors all stem from a man in his fifties in good health and CMV-seropositive.

V usage is TRBV10-2 and J usage is TRBJ1-1; 7 bases line up with TRBD1. The CDR3 runs 12 residues. Germline lookup yields CDR1 WSHSY and CDR2 SAAADI. The V segment lost 6 bases and the J segment 6 bases; nucleotides outside the gene matches: 4. The CDR3 DNA reads TGCGCCAGCAGAACAGGGGTGGCTGAAGCTTTCTTT. It translates to CASRTGVAEAFF.

This rearrangement joins TRBV5-1 to TRBJ2-2, with TRBD2 matching over 10 bases. V shed 4 bases and J 5 bases; nucleotides not matched to a gene: 8. Per germline, CDR1 SGHRS and CDR2 YFSETQ. The CDR3 covers 16 residues. DNA for the CDR3: TGCGCCAGCAGCAGTCAAGGACTAGCGGTAACCGGGGAGCTGTTTTTT. Its protein product is CASSSQGLAVTGELFF.

V gene TRBV27 combines with J gene TRBJ1-1, with 7 nucleotides matching TRBD1. Trimming removed 6 bases from V and 5 bases from J; junction bases left unmatched: 6. The CDR3 length is 13 residues. The V gene's germline CDR1 is MNHEY and CDR2 SMNVEV (reference sequence). The CDR3 reads CASSDRVITEAFF. The DNA of the CDR3 is TGTGCCAGCAGCGACAGGGTGATTACTGAAGCTTTCTTT.

This chain joins TRBV15 and TRBJ2-3; TRBD2 agrees at 8 bases. The germline V gene has CDR1 LNHNV and CDR2 YYDKDF (reference sequence). The length of the CDR3 is 15 residues. V lost 0 bases to trimming and J lost 6 bases; unmatched junction nucleotides: 5. In DNA, the CDR3 is TGTGCCACCAGCAGAGAAGCGGGAGTCGGGGATACGCAGTATTTT. It codes for CATSREAGVGDTQYF.

This chain links TRBV13 with TRBJ1-2, with a tentative D call TRBD1 (5 bases). Looked up from germline, CDR1 is PRHDT and CDR2 is FYEKMQ (reference sequence). This CDR3 contains 15 residues. Trimming removed 2 bases at V and 0 bases at J, with 10 bases between. CDR3 nucleotide sequence: TGTGCCAGCAGCTTATTGGGGCAACCTAACTATGGCTACACCTTC. Amino acids: CASSLLGQPNYGYTF.

The rearrangement joins TRBV5-1 to TRBJ2-7; TRBD2 matches 11 bases. Trimming removed 6 bases from V and 0 bases from J; junction bases left unmatched: 8. Looked up from germline, CDR1 is SGHRS and CDR2 is YFSETQ. The CDR3 spans 16 residues. CDR3 loop: CASTPRLAGGSYEQYF. DNA of the CDR3: TGCGCCAGCACCCCGAGGCTAGCGGGGGGCTCCTACGAGCAGTACTTC.

This clone appeared a single time. The chain couples TRBV7-3 to TRBJ2-1; TRBD2 matches at 8 bases. Germline V gene data show CDR1 as SGHTA and CDR2 as FQGTGA. The CDR3 loop spans 14 amino acids. V shed 5 bases and J 8 bases; nucleotides not matched to a gene: 8. For the CDR3, the DNA is TGTGCCAGCAGCCCGTCCAGCGGGAGCCATGAGCAGTTCTTC. This translates into CASSPSSGSHEQFF.

J is TRBJ1-4 and V is TRBV29-1; D not certain. Trimming took off 5 bases at V and 5 bases at J, with 15 bases between the two ends. CDR3 length equals 14 residues. Per the germline V gene, CDR1 is SQVTM and CDR2 is ANQGSEA. The CDR3 loop is CSVLRPGGNEKLFF. CDR3 in DNA: TGCAGCGTTCTCCGCCCGGGAGGGAATGAAAAACTGTTTTTT.